The 10 T cell receptor beta chains listed next were all sequenced from one sample in a study of blood T cells in healthy people across ages. Together with a sample-barcoded 5' primer, a J-beta primer mix was included in a second PCR lasting roughly 6 to 12 cycles. Using its own MiXCR run on the 5' RACE reads, TCRdb lists one record per CDR3 protein. The sample includes some 900,000 distinct CDR3 sequences, roughly 43% of them seen just once. The sample comprised blood. These TCRs come from a man under 40 in good health.

The V and J genes are TRBV6-5 and TRBJ2-3; TRBD2 matches 10 bases. CDR1 and CDR2 (germline): MNHEY, SVGAGI. The junction had 9 bases not matched to a gene; V was cut back by 5 bases and J by 4 bases. The CDR3 extends over 16 amino acids. CDR3 bases: TGTGCCAGCAGTAAACAAGCGGGAGGGCTAGCAGATACGCAGTATTTT. Encoded protein: CASSKQAGGLADTQYF.

The chain couples TRBV7-2 to TRBJ2-3, with 8 positions matching TRBD2. Trimming cost V 5 bases and J 1 base; bases outside gene matches: 5. Germline V CDR1 and CDR2: SGHTA, FQGNSA. The CDR3 extends over 15 amino acids. CDR3: CASSPSLAGTDTQYF. The CDR3 bases are TGTGCCAGCAGCCCATCACTAGCGGGCACAGATACGCAGTATTTT.

In this sample, this clonotype turned up a few times. The chain uses TRBV20-1 and TRBJ2-1; D possibly corresponds to TRBD2 (6 bases). V lost 3 bases and J 6 bases, leaving 12 bases between the germline ends. The CDR3 is 13 amino acids. Germline loops: CDR1 DFQATT, CDR2 SNEGSKA (reference sequence). CDR3 protein: CSASRDWANEQFF. The CDR3 DNA sequence: TGCAGTGCTAGCAGGGACTGGGCCAATGAGCAGTTCTTC.

The CDR3 region is CSVAGPYNEQFF. The CDR3 nucleotides are TGCAGCGTTGCGGGGCCCTACAATGAGCAGTTCTTC. The chain recombines TRBV29-1 with TRBJ2-1; D is possibly TRBD1 or TRBD2 (5 bases each). CDR3 size: 12 residues. Trimming stripped 4 bases from V and 2 bases from J, with 6 bases between. CDR1 and CDR2 (germline): SQVTM, ANQGSEA.

The gene calls are TRBV3-1 and TRBJ2-5; weak D call: TRBD1 (5 bases). Trimming left V 1 base short and J 4 bases short, with 10 bases between. Germline assignment: CDR1 LGHDT and CDR2 YNNKEL (reference sequence). This CDR3 spans 14 amino acids. The CDR3 sequence: CASSQGNRPETQYF. The CDR3 nucleotides read TGTGCCAGCAGCCAAGGGAACAGGCCAGAGACCCAGTACTTC.

This clonotype came up a few times. This sequence joins TRBV7-2 and TRBJ2-4; D is possibly TRBD2 (5 bases). The germline V and J ends were trimmed by 5 bases and 9 bases, with 11 bases remaining between them. The CDR3 extends over 12 amino acids. The V gene's germline CDR1 is SGHTA and CDR2 FQGNSA. CDR3 protein: CASSNAGVIQYF. DNA of the CDR3: TGTGCCAGCAGCAATGCCGGGGTCATTCAGTACTTC.

This clonotype occurred a few times. The chain joins TRBV9 to TRBJ1-2; unclear D gene. Per germline, CDR1 SGDLS and CDR2 YYNGEE. This CDR3 has 14 amino acids. Trimming left V 0 bases short and J 1 base short, with 7 bases between. This chain's CDR3 is CASSVGPNNYGYTF. The CDR3 DNA sequence: TGTGCCAGCAGCGTAGGACCGAATAACTATGGCTACACCTTC.

The rearrangement links TRBV12-3 or TRBV12-4 to TRBJ1-5; TRBD1 aligns across 7 bases. V trimming: 1 base; J trimming: 5 bases; junction bases outside the gene matches: 5. The CDR3 runs to 15 residues. The CDR3 spells CASSLEGAKDQPQHF. The CDR3 bases are TGTGCCAGCAGTTTAGAGGGGGCTAAGGATCAGCCCCAGCATTTT.

This clonotype came up a few times. The chain couples TRBV7-9 to TRBJ2-7; D is unresolved. Germline V gives CDR1 SEHNR, CDR2 FQNEAQ (reference sequence). V lost 8 bases, J lost 0 bases, and 11 bases lay in between. There are 13 residues in the CDR3. The CDR3 nucleotides are TGTGCCAGCCGGATTTCAAGCTCCTACGAGCAGTACTTC. It is translated as CASRISSSYEQYF.

CDR3 sequence reads: CASEESPNEKLFF. CDR3 nucleotides: TGTGCCAGCGAAGAGTCTCCAAATGAAAAACTGTTTTTT. The rearrangement joins TRBV2 to TRBJ1-4; D remains unclear. Germline assignment: CDR1 SNHLY and CDR2 FYNNEI. There are 13 residues in the CDR3. Trimming left V 8 bases short and J 5 bases short, with 12 bases between.